The 3 T cell receptor beta chains below were found in one sample sequenced in a study of blood T cell repertoires in COVID-19. Method: immunoSEQ multiplex PCR; TCRdb's copy keeps in-frame clones and lacks some. The sample lists about 190,000 clones; roughly 89% were seen once. Input material: peripheral blood. The receptor set was obtained from a middle-aged man with acute or convalescent COVID-19.

The chain is built from TRBV10-2 and TRBJ2-3, with D hard to call. CDR3 length: 14 residues. Germline values: CDR1 WSHSY, CDR2 SAAADI. V lost 10 bases, J lost 0 bases, and 14 bases lay in between. The chain's CDR3 is CATVEALSTDTQYF. CDR3 DNA: TGCGCCACTGTTGAGGCCCTGAGCACAGATACGCAGTATTTT.

Written as DNA, the CDR3 is TGTGCCAGCATTGTCGGGGGCACAGATACGCAGTATTTT. Its protein is CASIVGGTDTQYF. The chain uses TRBV28 and TRBJ2-3, with D possibly TRBD2 on 5 matching bases. The CDR3 covers 13 residues. CDR1 and CDR2 (germline): MDHEN, SYDVKM. V was clipped by 7 bases and J by 1 base, with 9 bases between them.

Here the CDR3 reads CASSWGRGGTEAFF. CDR3 nucleotide sequence: TGTGCCAGCAGTTGGGGCCGGGGAGGGACTGAAGCTTTCTTT. The genes are TRBV5-4 and TRBJ1-1; tentative D call: TRBD1 (5 bases). The germline V and J ends were trimmed by 5 bases and 5 bases, with 16 bases remaining between them. Germline loops: CDR1 SGHNT, CDR2 YYREEE (reference sequence). The CDR3 covers 14 residues.